This TCR beta chain was obtained from a study of T cell responses to AZD1222 COVID-19 vaccine. For the study at large: It was second doses at about 4 or about 12 weeks that were pooled.

V lost 4 bases, J lost 0 bases, and 13 bases lay in between. This CDR3 region has 16 residues. In germline, CDR1 is WNHNN, CDR2 SYGVQD (reference sequence). Overall study findings and caveats: Scientists sampled the repertoires only once the peak T cell response had passed. Only a handful of AZD1222 recipients tested seropositive at baseline. Following two doses of AZD1222, Spike-specific TCR breadth and depth rose.

As regards this clone: No antigen is known for it.

Some clones are missing from TCRdb's copy, which holds only in-frame ones; the method was immunoSEQ multiplex PCR. The sample has some 130,000 clones, around nine tenths seen once. The origin of this receptor is an adult in good health. The V and J genes are TRBV10-1 and TRBJ2-1, with D possibly TRBD2 on 5 matching bases. Sequences were derived from peripheral blood, sampled on day 0 of AZD1222 vaccination. The CDR3 DNA follows: TGCGCCAGCAGTGGTTTTGCGGGTAGCTCCTACAATGAGCAGTTCTTC. Its protein product is CASSGFAGSSYNEQFF.